Listed below are T cell receptor beta chains from one sample, sequenced in a study of cytomegalovirus exposure and HLA in healthy donors. Assay used: immunoSEQ multiplex PCR; TCRdb lists only in-frame clones, some missing. The sample has 220,000 or so clones, more than 65% seen once. Sequencing used PBMCs. Receptor source: a woman in her 30s in good health and CMV-seronegative. Both conserved end residues are part of each CDR3. Each record gives: D gene, J gene, V gene, clone size, CDR3 DNA, CDR3 protein. A D gene is named only where the DNA matches it firmly. Rows may omit the clone size; those that give it use once, few, many or a size class.

. TRBJ1-2 TRBV7-8 . TGTGCCAGCAGCTTGTCCCTTAGCTATGGCTACACCTTC CASSLSLSYGYTF
. TRBJ2-5 TRBV9 . TGTGCCAGCAGCCCGGGCCCTCTCGCAGGGGAGACCCAGTACTTC CASSPGPLAGETQYF
. TRBJ1-3 TRBV5-1 once TGCGCCAGCAGCCGAGACGGGGGTAGCTCTGGAAACACCATATATTTT CASSRDGGSSGNTIYF
TRBD1 TRBJ2-7 TRBV6-5 . TGTGCCAGCAGGCAGGGACAGAACTACGAGCAGTACTTC CASRQGQNYEQYF
. TRBJ2-2 TRBV5-1 . TGCGCCAGCAGCTCATCGGGGGTAGGAGTAACCGGGGAGCTGTTTTTT CASSSSGVGVTGELFF
TRBD2 TRBJ2-2 TRBV2 . TGTGCCAGCACCGAACTAGCGGGGGTAACCGGGGAGCTGTTTTTT CASTELAGVTGELFF
TRBD1 TRBJ1-2 TRBV9 . TGTGCCAGCAGCGAGGGGACAGGGGCCCACTATGGCTACACCTTC CASSEGTGAHYGYTF
TRBD2 TRBJ2-7 TRBV6-6 . TGTGCCAGCAGTTACGCGGCGGGGGGCACCTACGAGCAGTACTTC CASSYAAGGTYEQYF
. TRBJ2-3 TRBV9 . TGTGCCAGCAGCGATCCCTTGATGCTTCAGGGCCCAGATACGCAGTATTTT CASSDPLMLQGPDTQYF
TRBD1 TRBJ2-4 TRBV15 . TGTGCCACCAGCAGAGACGGACAGGGGTTCAACATTCAGTACTTC CATSRDGQGFNIQYF